This TCR beta chain was recovered during a study of Ad26.COV2.S vaccination and SARS-CoV-2 variants. Trimming took 3 bases from V and 3 from J; bases not matched to a gene: 2. Germline CDR1 and CDR2: SEHNR and FQNEAQ (reference sequence). The CDR3 is made up of 14 amino acids. The data were produced by immunoSEQ multiplex PCR, yet TCRdb's version contains in-frame clones alone and is incomplete. The sample lists hundreds of thousands of clones, roughly 90% occurring once. Treatment of the sample: around 19 received Ad26.COV2.S at low or high dose, single or two shots; roughly five received placebo; per-sample allocation not given. Repertoires come from day 63 after the first vaccine or placebo injection.

V usage is TRBV7-9 and J usage is TRBJ2-3, with 8 bases aligning to TRBD1. This TCR came from a person aged 18-60 years who received the Ad26.COV2.S COVID-19 vaccine or a placebo. The sample was peripheral blood, taken in a trial of Ad26.COV2.S vaccine versus placebo. The CDR3 spells CASSFRQGTDTQYF. The CDR3 nucleotides are TGTGCCAGCAGCTTCCGACAGGGGACAGATACGCAGTATTTT.